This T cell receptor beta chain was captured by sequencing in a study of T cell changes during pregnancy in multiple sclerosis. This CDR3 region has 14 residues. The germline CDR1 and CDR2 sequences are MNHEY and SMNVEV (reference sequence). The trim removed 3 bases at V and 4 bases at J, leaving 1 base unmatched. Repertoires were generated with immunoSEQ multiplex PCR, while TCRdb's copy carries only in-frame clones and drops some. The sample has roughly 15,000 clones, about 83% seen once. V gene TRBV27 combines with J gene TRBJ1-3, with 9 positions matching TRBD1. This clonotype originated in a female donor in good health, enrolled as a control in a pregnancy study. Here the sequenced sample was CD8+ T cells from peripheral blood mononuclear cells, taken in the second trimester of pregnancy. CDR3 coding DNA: TGTGCCAGCAGTTTGGGGACAGGGGGAAACACCATATATTTT. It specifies CASSLGTGGNTIYF.